The 28 T cell receptor beta chains listed next were all sequenced from one sample in a study of shared clonotypes between healthy human individuals. The data were produced by immunoSEQ multiplex PCR, yet TCRdb's version contains in-frame clones alone and is incomplete. The sample has 2 million to 2.5 million clones, around 90% seen once. Sequencing used naive CD4+ T cells from PBMCs. The subset is: CD45RA+ positively selected. These receptors originate from a young man in good health. Some clones in this sample may be carry-over from other donors' samples.

The chain links TRBV6-5 to TRBJ2-7; D perhaps matches TRBD1 (5 bases). Germline CDR1 MNHEY, CDR2 SVGAGI. With 4 bases removed from V and 2 bases from J, the gap between germline ends came to 15 bases. The length of the CDR3 is 15 residues. CDR3 amino acids: CASSSKGVGPYEQYF. The CDR3, as DNA: TGTGCCAGCAGTTCAAAAGGCGTGGGGCCCTACGAGCAGTACTTC.

The chain carries TRBV6-6 and TRBJ2-6; D gene uncertain. V was trimmed by 5 bases and J by 0 bases, leaving 11 bases between them. The CDR3 totals 16 residues. Germline values: CDR1 MNHNY, CDR2 SVGAGI (reference sequence). In DNA form, the CDR3 reads TGTGCCAGCAGTCCAAGGAAGAGCTCTGGGGCCAACGTCCTGACTTTC. Its protein product is CASSPRKSSGANVLTF.

Notes on this clone: This sample includes further DNA sequences coding for the same CDR3. V and J are TRBV5-1 and TRBJ2-5, with D hard to call. CDR1 is SGHRS and CDR2 is YFSETQ in the germline V gene. The CDR3 covers 14 residues. Deletions cut 0 bases from V and 1 base from J, with 7 bases between. CDR3 in DNA: TGCGCCAGCAGCTTGGCCTCCCCCCAAGAGACCCAGTACTTC. Its protein is CASSLASPQETQYF.

The chain recombines TRBV6-5 with TRBJ1-5; D is unresolved. Trimming left V 9 bases short and J 4 bases short, with 13 bases between. Germline loops: CDR1 MNHEY, CDR2 SVGAGI. There are 13 residues in the CDR3. As DNA, the CDR3 is TGTGCCAGTGTACACAGTCCAAATCAGCCCCAGCATTTT. Protein product: CASVHSPNQPQHF.

The chain links TRBV5-1 to TRBJ2-3, with 9 bases fitting TRBD1. Losses at the gene ends were 3 bases for V and 2 bases for J; bases not matched to a gene: 4. Germline CDR1 SGHRS, CDR2 YFSETQ. The CDR3 contains 15 residues. The CDR3 DNA is TGCGCCAGCAGCTCAACAGGGGGCCCCACAGATACGCAGTATTTT. Its translation: CASSSTGGPTDTQYF.

The rearrangement joins TRBV19 to TRBJ2-7, with 8 bases matching TRBD2. There are 18 residues in the CDR3. V lost 1 base and J lost 5; bases outside the gene matches: 16. Looked up from germline, CDR1 is LNHDA and CDR2 is SQIVND (reference sequence). The CDR3 region is CASSIAASLGQRGNEQYF. The CDR3 bases are TGTGCCAGTAGTATAGCCGCTTCACTCGGCCAGCGGGGGAACGAGCAGTACTTC.

This chain links TRBV10-2 with TRBJ2-1, with 13 bases aligning to TRBD2. V lost 7 bases to trimming and J lost 6 bases; unmatched junction nucleotides: 3. The CDR3 is 14 residues long. Germline CDR1 reads WSHSY; CDR2 reads SAAADI. The CDR3 region is CASTRLAGGNEQFF. The CDR3 coding sequence is TGCGCCAGCACCAGACTAGCGGGAGGCAATGAGCAGTTCTTC.

The chain combines TRBV29-1 with TRBJ1-1, with unresolved D. The CDR3 sequence is 14 residues long. Germline lookup yields CDR1 SQVTM and CDR2 ANQGSEA. V lost 2 bases to trimming and J lost 1 base, with 11 bases between them. CDR3 residues: CSVENVGKNTEAFF. DNA for the CDR3: TGCAGCGTTGAAAACGTAGGGAAGAACACTGAAGCTTTCTTT.

The genes are TRBV28 and TRBJ2-7; D is perhaps TRBD1 or TRBD2 (5 bases each). With 6 bases removed from V and 3 bases from J, the gap between germline ends came to 12 bases. Germline lookup yields CDR1 MDHEN and CDR2 SYDVKM. This CDR3 is built from 13 residues. CDR3 sequence: CASSAGTYYEQYF. CDR3 DNA sequence: TGTGCCAGCAGCGCAGGGACCTACTACGAGCAGTACTTC.

V and J are TRBV2 and TRBJ2-6; D is ambiguous. Trimming pared 6 bases from V and 2 bases from J, leaving 26 bases between. The CDR3 has 20 residues. Germline V gene sequence: CDR1 SNHLY, CDR2 FYNNEI. The chain's CDR3 is CASRPRIAPTGTPGANVLTF. CDR3 in DNA: TGTGCCAGCAGGCCAAGGATAGCTCCCACCGGCACACCTGGGGCCAACGTCCTGACTTTC.

The J gene is TRBJ2-7, the V gene TRBV2; no clear D gene. Germline V gives CDR1 SNHLY, CDR2 FYNNEI. This CDR3 is built from 13 residues. With 7 bases removed from V and 1 base from J, the gap between germline ends came to 11 bases. CDR3 loop: CASTEDGSYEQYF. The CDR3 DNA reads as TGTGCCAGCACTGAGGACGGATCCTACGAGCAGTACTTC.

V usage is TRBV6-1 and J usage is TRBJ2-7; weak D call: TRBD2 (6 bases). CDR3 length equals 15 residues. Germline CDR1 MNHNS, CDR2 SASEGT. With 1 base removed from V and 0 bases from J, the gap between germline ends came to 10 bases. CDR3 protein: CASSEDGGGSYEQYF. CDR3 coding DNA: TGTGCCAGCAGTGAAGACGGGGGAGGCTCCTACGAGCAGTACTTC.

J is TRBJ2-1 and V is TRBV7-2; 7 nucleotides align to TRBD2. The CDR3 length is 16 residues. Losses at the gene ends were 5 bases for V and 5 bases for J; bases not matched to a gene: 12. Germline V gene sequence: CDR1 SGHTA, CDR2 FQGNSA. The CDR3 region has the DNA TGTGCCAGCAGCCCCCGGGCTAGCGGTGAGAACAATGAGCAGTTCTTC. Protein product: CASSPRASGENNEQFF.

This clone was detected only once. The V and J genes are TRBV6-5 and TRBJ1-1; D may be TRBD1 (5 bases). The V gene lost 7 bases and the J gene lost 3 bases, with 15 bases spanning the gap. Germline assignment: CDR1 MNHEY and CDR2 SVGAGI. This CDR3 has 14 residues. This chain's CDR3 is CASTRRGRDTEAFF. The CDR3 coding sequence is TGTGCCAGCACACGGAGAGGCAGGGACACTGAAGCTTTCTTT.

The chain uses TRBV7-9 and TRBJ2-5, with 7 nucleotides matching TRBD1. With the DNA end fitting TRBJ2-7 better, the J assignment may be wrong. Germline V gene lookup returns CDR1 SEHNR and CDR2 FQNEAQ (reference sequence). There are 16 residues in the CDR3. The CDR3 sequence is CASSRNPTGTTYEQYF. DNA for the CDR3: TGTGCCAGCAGCCGAAACCCGACAGGGACCACCTACGAGCAGTACTTC.

In this sample, this clone turned up once. This rearrangement joins TRBV7-6 to TRBJ2-1; D gene uncertain. There are 14 residues in the CDR3. Germline CDR1 SGHVS, CDR2 FNYEAQ. The V end lost 5 bases, the J end lost 7 bases, and 15 bases lay between the germline ends. CDR3 loop: CASSTDPYGNEQFF. The CDR3 DNA follows: TGTGCCAGCAGCACAGACCCATATGGGAATGAGCAGTTCTTC.

The rearrangement uses TRBV19 and TRBJ2-2; D might be TRBD1 (6 bases). Trimming removed 8 bases at V and 6 bases at J, with 10 bases between. The CDR3 has 12 amino acids. Germline values: CDR1 LNHDA, CDR2 SQIVND (reference sequence). The DNA for the CDR3 is TGTGCCAGTTCACAGGGTGCCGGGGAGCTGTTTTTT. Residues: CASSQGAGELFF.

Details on this clone: This CDR3 is missing its conserved last phenylalanine or tryptophan, likely due to a read error. J is TRBJ1-2 and V is TRBV2; D uncertain. Trimming stripped 7 bases from V and 3 bases from J, with 18 bases between. The CDR3 spans 15 residues. Germline V lookup: CDR1 SNHLY, CDR2 FYNNEI. The CDR3 DNA reads TGTGCCAGCAAGGGCCTGCGAGGCTCCTACTATGGCTACACCCTC. Protein: CASKGLRGSYYGYTL.

This clone came up a few times. The J gene is TRBJ1-1, the V gene TRBV7-8, with no clear D. The V and J ends lost 1 base and 7 bases respectively, with 10 bases between them. CDR1 SGHVS and CDR2 FQNEAQ come from the germline V gene. The CDR3 covers 13 residues. The DNA for the CDR3 is TGTGCCAGCAGCTTAGTAGGGAGGATTGAAGCTTTCTTT. It is translated as CASSLVGRIEAFF.

V usage is TRBV4-1 and J usage is TRBJ2-5; 8 nucleotides match TRBD1. This CDR3 has 15 amino acids. Germline-derived CDR1 and CDR2 are MGHRA and YSYEKL. Trimming took 2 bases from V and 2 from J; bases not matched to a gene: 4. DNA of the CDR3: TGCGCCAGCAGCCAAACCGGGACAGGTCAAGAGACCCAGTACTTC. Amino acid sequence: CASSQTGTGQETQYF.

This clone was recorded once. The chain joins TRBV25-1 to TRBJ2-7; weak D call: TRBD1 (6 bases). The CDR3 length is 14 residues. Per germline, CDR1 MGHDK and CDR2 SYGVNS. V was shortened by 6 bases and J by 2 bases, with 14 bases between the two germline ends. Here the CDR3 DNA reads TGTGCCAGCAGCAGGGGTGGGGGACCCTACGAGCAGTACTTC. It encodes CASSRGGGPYEQYF.

DNA for the CDR3: TGCGCCAGCAGCTTGACGGGCCCACAGGCTGGCACAGATACGCAGTATTTT. It encodes CASSLTGPQAGTDTQYF. The rearrangement joins TRBV5-1 to TRBJ2-3; tentative D call: TRBD1 (5 bases). The CDR3 runs 17 residues. V lost 1 base to trimming and J lost 1 base, with 16 bases between them. Germline V gene lookup returns CDR1 SGHRS and CDR2 YFSETQ.

Here the CDR3 reads CAADEKGRANYGYTF. CDR3 in DNA: TGTGCCGCAGATGAGAAGGGTCGAGCTAACTATGGCTACACCTTC. This chain links TRBV6-1 with TRBJ1-2, with unresolved D. The V and J ends lost 11 bases and 0 bases respectively, with 19 bases between them. Germline assignment: CDR1 MNHNS and CDR2 SASEGT. The CDR3 is 15 amino acids.

This clone has just one count. The chain employs TRBV6-4 and TRBJ2-7; the D is unclear. The germline V gene has CDR1 MRHNA and CDR2 SNTAGT. The CDR3 runs to 14 residues. Trimming cost V 4 bases and J 0 bases, with 10 bases left between them. This CDR3 is CASSADRTSYEQYF. For the CDR3, the DNA is TGTGCCAGCAGTGCGGATCGAACCTCCTACGAGCAGTACTTC.

The J gene is TRBJ2-1, the V gene TRBV11-2; 9 bases line up with TRBD2. The junction had 10 bases not matched to a gene; V was cut back by 4 bases and J by 3 bases. CDR3 size: 17 residues. Germline-derived CDR1 and CDR2 are SGHAT and FQNNGV. DNA for the CDR3: TGTGCCAGCAGCTCCTATCCGGGACTAGCTTACTACAATGAGCAGTTCTTC. Its protein is CASSSYPGLAYYNEQFF.

Concerning this clone itself: Different DNA sequences within this sample yield the same CDR3. This chain uses TRBV30 with TRBJ2-5, with D uncertain. Germline CDR1 GTSNPN, CDR2 SVGIG (reference sequence). CDR3 length: 13 residues. Trimming cost V 0 bases and J 2 bases, with 7 bases left between them. CDR3 sequence reads: CAWSVAAQETQYF. In DNA, the CDR3 is TGTGCCTGGAGTGTTGCTGCTCAAGAGACCCAGTACTTC.

The chain uses TRBV18 and TRBJ2-3; D is perhaps TRBD1 (5 bases). Trimming took 5 bases from V and 3 from J, leaving 15 bases between them. This CDR3 is 15 amino acids long. The V gene's germline CDR1 is KGHSH and CDR2 LQKENI. This chain's CDR3 is CASSAYQGRTDTQYF. CDR3 coding DNA: TGTGCCAGCTCAGCCTACCAGGGCAGAACAGATACGCAGTATTTT.

The CDR3 nucleotides read TGTGCCAGCAGCGTGAGGGCGGACACTGAAGCTTTCTTT. Protein product: CASSVRADTEAFF. The gene calls are TRBV11-3 and TRBJ1-1; unclear D gene. The CDR3 sequence is 13 residues long. Trimming cost V 5 bases and J 3 bases, with 10 bases left between them. The germline CDR1 and CDR2 sequences are SGHNT and YENEEA. Complete variable domain (other parts from reference TRBV11-3 and TRBJ1-1): EAGVVQSPRYKIIEKKQPVAFWCNPISGHNTLYWYLQNLGQGPELLIRYENEEAVDDSQLPKDRFSAERLKGVDSTLKIQPAELGDSAVYLCASSVRADTEAFFGQGTRLTVV.